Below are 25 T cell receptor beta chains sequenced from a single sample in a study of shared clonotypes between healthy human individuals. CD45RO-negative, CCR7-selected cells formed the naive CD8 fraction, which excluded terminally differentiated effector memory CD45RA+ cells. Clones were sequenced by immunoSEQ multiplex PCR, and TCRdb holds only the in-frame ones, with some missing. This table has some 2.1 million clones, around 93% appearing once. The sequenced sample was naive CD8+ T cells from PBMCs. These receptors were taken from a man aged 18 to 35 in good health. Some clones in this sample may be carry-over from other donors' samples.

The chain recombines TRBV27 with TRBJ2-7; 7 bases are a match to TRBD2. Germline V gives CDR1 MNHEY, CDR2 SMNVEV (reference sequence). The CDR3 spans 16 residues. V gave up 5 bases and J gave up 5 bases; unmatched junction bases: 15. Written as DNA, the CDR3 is TGTGCCAGCAGTCCCCAGGGAAGCGGGATTGTCCACGAGCAGTACTTC. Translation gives CASSPQGSGIVHEQYF.

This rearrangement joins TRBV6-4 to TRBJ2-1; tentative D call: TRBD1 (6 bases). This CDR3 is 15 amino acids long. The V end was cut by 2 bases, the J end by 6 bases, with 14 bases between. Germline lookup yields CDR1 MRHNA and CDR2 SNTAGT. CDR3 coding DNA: TGTGCCAGCAGTGACACGATCTACAGGGCCAATGAGCAGTTCTTC. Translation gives CASSDTIYRANEQFF.

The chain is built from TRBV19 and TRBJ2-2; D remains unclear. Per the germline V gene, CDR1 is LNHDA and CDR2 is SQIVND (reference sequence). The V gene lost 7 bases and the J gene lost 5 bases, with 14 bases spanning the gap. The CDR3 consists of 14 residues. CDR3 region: CASTPLRGTGELFF. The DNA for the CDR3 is TGTGCCAGTACCCCCCTTCGCGGAACCGGGGAGCTGTTTTTT.

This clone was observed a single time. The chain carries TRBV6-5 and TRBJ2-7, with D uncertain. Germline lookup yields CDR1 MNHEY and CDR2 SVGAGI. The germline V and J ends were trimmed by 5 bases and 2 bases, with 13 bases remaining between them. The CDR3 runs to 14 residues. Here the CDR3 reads CASSIRTEPYEQYF. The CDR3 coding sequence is TGTGCCAGCAGTATTAGGACGGAACCCTACGAGCAGTACTTC.

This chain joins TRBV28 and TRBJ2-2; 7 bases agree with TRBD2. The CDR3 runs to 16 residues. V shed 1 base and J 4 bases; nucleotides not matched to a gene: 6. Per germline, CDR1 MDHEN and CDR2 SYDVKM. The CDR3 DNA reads TGTGCCAGCAGTTTATTTCGCGGGAGCGGCACCGGGGAGCTGTTTTTT. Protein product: CASSLFRGSGTGELFF.

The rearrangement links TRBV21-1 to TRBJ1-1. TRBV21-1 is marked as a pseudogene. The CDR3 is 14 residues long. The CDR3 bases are TGTGCCAGCAGCAAAGCGGCAGCGAACACTGAAGCTTTCTTT. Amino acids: CASSKAAANTEAFF.

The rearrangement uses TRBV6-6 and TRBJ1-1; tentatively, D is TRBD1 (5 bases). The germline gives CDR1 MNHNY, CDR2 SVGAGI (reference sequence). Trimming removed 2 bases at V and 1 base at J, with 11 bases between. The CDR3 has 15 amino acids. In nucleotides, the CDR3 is TGTGCCAGCAGTTACCCCAGGGAGGGGAACACTGAAGCTTTCTTT. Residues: CASSYPREGNTEAFF.

The CDR3 DNA follows: TGTGCCAGCACCCAGGGATCCTGGGGGAGCAATGAGCAGTTCTTC. Amino acid sequence: CASTQGSWGSNEQFF. The rearrangement joins TRBV6-5 to TRBJ2-1; D possibly uses TRBD1 or TRBD2 (5 bases each). The CDR3 consists of 15 residues. Trimming took off 7 bases at V and 6 bases at J, with 19 bases between the two ends. Germline V gene lookup returns CDR1 MNHEY and CDR2 SVGAGI.

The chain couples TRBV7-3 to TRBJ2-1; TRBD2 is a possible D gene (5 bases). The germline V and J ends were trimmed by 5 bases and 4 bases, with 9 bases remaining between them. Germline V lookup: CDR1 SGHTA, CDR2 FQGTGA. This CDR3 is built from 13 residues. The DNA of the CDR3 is TGTGCCAGCAGCCCGGACTGGTACAATGAGCAGTTCTTC. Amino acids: CASSPDWYNEQFF.

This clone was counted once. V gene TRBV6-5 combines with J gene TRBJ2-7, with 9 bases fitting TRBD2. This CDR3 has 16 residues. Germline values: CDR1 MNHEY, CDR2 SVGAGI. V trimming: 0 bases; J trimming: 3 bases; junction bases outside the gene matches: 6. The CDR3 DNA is TGTGCCAGCAGTTACTCGAGCGGGAGGAACAGCTACGAGCAGTACTTC. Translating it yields CASSYSSGRNSYEQYF.

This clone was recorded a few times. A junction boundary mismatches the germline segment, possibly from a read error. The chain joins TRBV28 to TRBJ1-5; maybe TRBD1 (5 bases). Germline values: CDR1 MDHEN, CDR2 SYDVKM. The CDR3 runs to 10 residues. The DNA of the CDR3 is TGTGCCAGCAGTCCCCCGGGACCCCAATTT. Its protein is CASSPPGPQF.

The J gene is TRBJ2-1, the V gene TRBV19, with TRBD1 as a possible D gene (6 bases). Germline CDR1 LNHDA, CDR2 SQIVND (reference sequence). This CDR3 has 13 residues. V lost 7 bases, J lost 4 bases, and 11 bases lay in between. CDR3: CASTKGEYNEQFF. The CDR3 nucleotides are TGTGCCAGTACCAAGGGGGAATACAATGAGCAGTTCTTC.

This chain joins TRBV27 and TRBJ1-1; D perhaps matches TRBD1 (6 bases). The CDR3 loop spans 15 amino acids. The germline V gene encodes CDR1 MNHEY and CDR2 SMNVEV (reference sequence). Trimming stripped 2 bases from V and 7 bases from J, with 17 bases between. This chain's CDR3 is CASSLRGLPGIEAFF. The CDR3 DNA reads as TGTGCCAGCAGTTTAAGGGGGTTACCTGGGATTGAAGCTTTCTTT.

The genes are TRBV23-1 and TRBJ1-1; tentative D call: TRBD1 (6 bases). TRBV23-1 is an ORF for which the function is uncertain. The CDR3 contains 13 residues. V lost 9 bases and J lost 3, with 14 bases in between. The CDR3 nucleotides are TGCGCCAGAAGGGGGGGGCGGGACACTGAAGCTTTCTTT. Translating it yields CARRGGRDTEAFF.

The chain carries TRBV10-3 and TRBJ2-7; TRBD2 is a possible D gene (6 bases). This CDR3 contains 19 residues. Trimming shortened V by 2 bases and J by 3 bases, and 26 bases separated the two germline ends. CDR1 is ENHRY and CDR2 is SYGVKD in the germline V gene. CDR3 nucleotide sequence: TGTGCCATCAGTGAGGGATATGAAAGGGAGGACAATCGGGGCTACGAGCAGTACTTC. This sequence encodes CAISEGYEREDNRGYEQYF.

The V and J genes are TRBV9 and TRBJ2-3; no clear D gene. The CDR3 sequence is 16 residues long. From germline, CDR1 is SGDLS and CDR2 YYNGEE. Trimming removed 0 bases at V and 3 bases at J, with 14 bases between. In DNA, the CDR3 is TGTGCCAGCAGCGTAGCATCCTCGGCTGGTACAGATACGCAGTATTTT. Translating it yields CASSVASSAGTDTQYF.

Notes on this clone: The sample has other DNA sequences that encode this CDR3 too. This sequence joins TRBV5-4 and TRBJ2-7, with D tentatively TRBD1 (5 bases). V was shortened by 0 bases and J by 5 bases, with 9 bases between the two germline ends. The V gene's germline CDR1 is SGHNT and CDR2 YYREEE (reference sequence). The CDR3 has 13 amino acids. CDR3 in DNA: TGTGCCAGCAGCTTGGTTCCCAGGGACGAGCAGTACTTC. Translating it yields CASSLVPRDEQYF.

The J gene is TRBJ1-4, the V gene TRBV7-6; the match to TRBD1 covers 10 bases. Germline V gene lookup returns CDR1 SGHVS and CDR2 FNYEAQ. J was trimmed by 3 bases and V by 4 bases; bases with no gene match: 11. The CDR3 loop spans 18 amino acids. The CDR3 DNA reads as TGTGCCAGCAGCTCAAGACAGGGGGCCAGGATATCTAATGAAAAACTGTTTTTT. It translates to CASSSRQGARISNEKLFF.

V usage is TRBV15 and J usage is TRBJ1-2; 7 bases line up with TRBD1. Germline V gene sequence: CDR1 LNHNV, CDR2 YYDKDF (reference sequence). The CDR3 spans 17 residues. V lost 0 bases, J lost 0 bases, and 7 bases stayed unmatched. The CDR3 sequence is CATSRDRTGPANYGYTF. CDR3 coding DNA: TGTGCCACCAGCAGAGATAGGACAGGCCCAGCTAACTATGGCTACACCTTC.

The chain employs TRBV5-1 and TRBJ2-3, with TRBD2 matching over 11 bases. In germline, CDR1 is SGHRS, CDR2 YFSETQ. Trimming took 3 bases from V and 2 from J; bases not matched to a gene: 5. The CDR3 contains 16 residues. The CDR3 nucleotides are TGCGCCAGCAGCTCCTGGACTAGCGGGTCCACAGATACGCAGTATTTT. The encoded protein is CASSSWTSGSTDTQYF.

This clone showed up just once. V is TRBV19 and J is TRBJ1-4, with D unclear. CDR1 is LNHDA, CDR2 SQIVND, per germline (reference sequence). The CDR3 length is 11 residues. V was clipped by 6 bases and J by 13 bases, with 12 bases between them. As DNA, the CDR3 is TGTGCCAGTAGACAGCGGGAGCGACTGTTTTTT. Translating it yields CASRQRERLFF.

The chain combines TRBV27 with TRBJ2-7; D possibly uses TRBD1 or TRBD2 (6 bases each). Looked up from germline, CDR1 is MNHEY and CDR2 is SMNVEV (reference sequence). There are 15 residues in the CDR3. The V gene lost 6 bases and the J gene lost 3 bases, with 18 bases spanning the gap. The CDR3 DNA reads TGTGCCAGCAGCCTGGAGGAGGGGGTGGGCTACGAGCAGTACTTC. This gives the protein CASSLEEGVGYEQYF.

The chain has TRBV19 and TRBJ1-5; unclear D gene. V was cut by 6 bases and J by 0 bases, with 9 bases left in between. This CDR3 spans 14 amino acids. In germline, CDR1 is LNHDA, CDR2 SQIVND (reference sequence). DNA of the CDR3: TGTGCCAGTAGAGAAAGGATTAGCAATCAGCCCCAGCATTTT. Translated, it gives CASRERISNQPQHF.

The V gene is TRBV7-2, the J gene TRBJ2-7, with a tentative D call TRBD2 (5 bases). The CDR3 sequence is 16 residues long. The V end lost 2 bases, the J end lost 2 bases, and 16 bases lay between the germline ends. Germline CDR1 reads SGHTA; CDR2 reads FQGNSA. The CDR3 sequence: CASSLWVGVTTYEQYF. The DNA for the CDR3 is TGTGCCAGCAGCTTATGGGTCGGGGTCACTACCTACGAGCAGTACTTC.

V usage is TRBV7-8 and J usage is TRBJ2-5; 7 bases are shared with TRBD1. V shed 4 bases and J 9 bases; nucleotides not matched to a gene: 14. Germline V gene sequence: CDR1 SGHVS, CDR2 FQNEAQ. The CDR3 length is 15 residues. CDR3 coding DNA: TGTGCCAGCAGCTACTTGGACAGGCTCCAGGTGGCCCAGTACTTC. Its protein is CASSYLDRLQVAQYF.